These 24 T cell receptor beta chains originate from one sample sequenced in a study of shared clonotypes between healthy human individuals. The repertoire was sequenced with immunoSEQ multiplex PCR; TCRdb's copy has only in-frame clones and lacks some. The table shows about 1.1 million clones, with 60% to 80% occurring only once. Source material: memory CD4+ T cells from PBMCs. As for subset: CD45RA-negative fraction. Every receptor here comes from a man between 18 and 29 years old in good health. Some clones in this sample may be carry-over from other donors' samples.

J is TRBJ2-3 and V is TRBV5-1, with a possible D match to TRBD1 (5 bases). Trimming removed 6 bases at V and 4 bases at J, with 27 bases between. The CDR3 runs 18 residues. CDR1 is SGHRS and CDR2 is YFSETQ in the germline V gene. CDR3 sequence reads: CASTILPMGPTGADTQYF. CDR3 nucleotides: TGCGCCAGCACAATCCTACCCATGGGGCCGACTGGTGCAGATACGCAGTATTTT.

The chain recombines TRBV5-1 with TRBJ2-5; either TRBD1 or TRBD2 may supply D (5 bases each). The CDR3 is made up of 15 amino acids. Germline-derived CDR1 and CDR2 are SGHRS and YFSETQ. The ends were cut back, 0 bases at V and 1 base at J, with 10 bases in the middle. CDR3: CASSLDGTSQETQYF. As DNA, the CDR3 is TGCGCCAGCAGCTTGGACGGGACCAGCCAAGAGACCCAGTACTTC.

The gene calls are TRBV6-1 and TRBJ1-2; D gene unclear. With 1 base removed from V and 8 bases from J, the gap between germline ends came to 14 bases. CDR1 MNHNS and CDR2 SASEGT come from the germline V gene. The CDR3 spans 14 residues. The CDR3 protein is CASSEVGPSRGYTF. The CDR3 nucleotides are TGTGCCAGCAGTGAAGTAGGCCCAAGCCGGGGCTACACCTTC.

This chain joins TRBV7-2 and TRBJ1-1; D remains ambiguous. The CDR3 spans 14 residues. Germline loops: CDR1 SGHTA, CDR2 FQGNSA. Trimming took 3 bases from V and 11 from J, leaving 19 bases between them. The CDR3 sequence is CASSLPTGGLGAFF. The CDR3 DNA follows: TGTGCCAGCAGCTTGCCCACTGGAGGGTTGGGGGCTTTCTTT.

The chain recombines TRBV7-2 with TRBJ2-3; 10 nucleotides line up with TRBD2. Looked up from germline, CDR1 is SGHTA and CDR2 is FQGNSA. This CDR3 has 16 amino acids. V lost 6 bases to trimming and J lost 2 bases; unmatched junction nucleotides: 8. In DNA, the CDR3 is TGTGCCAGCAGTAGAGCGGGAGGGCCAATCACAGATACGCAGTATTTT. The encoded protein is CASSRAGGPITDTQYF.

This clone was seen a few times. The sample contains more than one DNA sequence encoding this CDR3. The chain is built from TRBV5-1 and TRBJ2-1; D may be TRBD1 or TRBD2 (5 bases each). Trimming took off 0 bases at V and 0 bases at J, with 7 bases between the two ends. The CDR3 sequence is 15 residues long. CDR1 is SGHRS, CDR2 YFSETQ, per germline. The CDR3 DNA reads TGCGCCAGCAGCTTGGATGGGGGCTCCTACAATGAGCAGTTCTTC. Translating gives CASSLDGGSYNEQFF.

Concerning this clone: The same CDR3 can be traced to other DNA sequences in this sample. This chain uses TRBV7-3 with TRBJ2-1; D is possibly TRBD1 or TRBD2 (6 bases each). This CDR3 is built from 12 residues. Per the germline V gene, CDR1 is SGHTA and CDR2 is FQGTGA. Trimming took off 5 bases at V and 8 bases at J, with 10 bases between the two ends. The CDR3 sequence: CASSPRGDEQFF. The CDR3 DNA reads TGTGCCAGCAGCCCGAGGGGGGATGAGCAGTTCTTC.

The rearrangement uses TRBV6-1 and TRBJ1-6; D is ambiguous. V lost 0 bases and J 11 bases, leaving 5 bases between the germline ends. Germline lookup yields CDR1 MNHNS and CDR2 SASEGT. The CDR3 spans 12 residues. CDR3 loop: CASSEAGPPLHF. Written as DNA, the CDR3 is TGTGCCAGCAGTGAAGCAGGCCCACCCCTCCACTTT.

The CDR3 here is CASSRTGEDTQYF. The DNA of the CDR3 is TGTGCCAGTAGCCGGACAGGGGAAGATACGCAGTATTTT. The gene calls are TRBV19 and TRBJ2-3; TRBD1 matches at 9 bases. Germline V lookup: CDR1 LNHDA, CDR2 SQIVND (reference sequence). With 6 bases clipped from V and 5 bases from J, the junction kept 3 bases outside the gene matches. The length of the CDR3 is 13 residues. Drawing the rest from reference TRBV19 and TRBJ2-3, the complete variable domain is DGGITQSPKYLFRKEGQNVTLSCEQNLNHDAMYWYRQDPGQGLRLIYYSQIVNDFQKGDIAEGYSVSREKKESFPLTVTSAQKNPTAFYLCASSRTGEDTQYFGPGTRLTVL.

V and J are TRBV29-1 and TRBJ1-3, with D possibly matching TRBD1 (6 bases). CDR3 length: 12 residues. Germline CDR1 SQVTM, CDR2 ANQGSEA. V dropped 3 bases and J dropped 6 bases, with 9 bases sitting between them. The CDR3 region has the DNA TGCAGCGTTGAGACAGGCTCAAACACCATATATTTT. Translated, it gives CSVETGSNTIYF.

A remark on this clone: Other DNA sequences in the sample encode the same CDR3. The chain has TRBV5-1 and TRBJ2-7; D possibly matches TRBD1 or TRBD2 (5 bases each). Trimming left V 5 bases short and J 0 bases short, with 9 bases between. This CDR3 region has 13 residues. The V gene's germline CDR1 is SGHRS and CDR2 YFSETQ. The chain's CDR3 is CASSEGSSYEQYF. The CDR3 DNA is TGCGCCAGCAGTGAGGGGAGCTCCTACGAGCAGTACTTC. The whole variable domain, remainder taken from reference TRBV5-1 and TRBJ2-7, is KAGVTQTPRYLIKTRGQQVTLSCSPISGHRSVSWYQQTPGQGLQFLFEYFSETQRNKGNFPGRFSGRQFSNSRSEMNVSTLELGDSALYLCASSEGSSYEQYFGPGTRLTVT.

The chain combines TRBV5-1 with TRBJ2-3; TRBD2 might be the D (6 bases). Germline V gene lookup returns CDR1 SGHRS and CDR2 YFSETQ. The V gene lost 1 base and the J gene lost 4 bases, with 13 bases spanning the gap. The CDR3 covers 15 residues. The CDR3 loop reads CASSLMEGRADTQYF. In DNA, the CDR3 is TGCGCCAGCAGCTTGATGGAGGGACGGGCAGATACGCAGTATTTT.

V and J are TRBV28 and TRBJ1-5; D may be TRBD1 (6 bases). Trimming removed 6 bases at V and 2 bases at J, with 14 bases between. Germline assignment: CDR1 MDHEN and CDR2 SYDVKM. CDR3 length: 15 residues. The CDR3 sequence is CASSQGGGGNQPQHF. The CDR3 coding sequence is TGTGCCAGCAGCCAAGGGGGGGGAGGCAATCAGCCCCAGCATTTT.

This chain links TRBV5-6 with TRBJ2-1; 8 bases are shared with TRBD2. The V and J ends lost 0 bases and 9 bases, in that order; junction bases with no gene match: 14. From germline, CDR1 is SGHDT and CDR2 YYEEEE. The CDR3 is 17 residues long. This CDR3 reads CASSLVQSGSLRGEQFF. The CDR3 bases are TGTGCCAGCAGCTTGGTGCAGAGCGGGAGTCTCAGGGGTGAGCAGTTCTTC.

This clone was seen a few times. The rearrangement joins TRBV28 to TRBJ1-5; D is perhaps TRBD1 (6 bases). The CDR3 loop spans 13 amino acids. V was cut by 5 bases and J by 6 bases, with 11 bases left in between. CDR1 MDHEN and CDR2 SYDVKM come from the germline V gene. The CDR3 reads CASSPGTSQPQHF. CDR3 in DNA: TGTGCCAGCAGTCCCGGGACATCTCAGCCCCAGCATTTT. Together with reference TRBV28 and TRBJ1-5, the CDR3 gives the full variable domain: DVKVTQSSRYLVKRTGEKVFLECVQDMDHENMFWYRQDPGLGLRLIYFSYDVKMKEKGDIPEGYSVSREKKERFSLILESASTNQTSMYLCASSPGTSQPQHFGDGTRLSIL.

This clone was seen at least ten times. V and J are TRBV28 and TRBJ1-5; TRBD1 matches 9 bases. V lost 7 bases, J lost 0 bases, and 13 bases stayed unmatched. Looked up from germline, CDR1 is MDHEN and CDR2 is SYDVKM. This CDR3 spans 18 amino acids. CDR3 in DNA: TGTGCCAGCACTTCCCGGGACAGGGTCTCATATAGCAATCAGCCCCAGCATTTT. It specifies CASTSRDRVSYSNQPQHF.

This clone has only one observation. The chain uses TRBV6-5 and TRBJ1-2; unclear D gene. Germline loops: CDR1 MNHEY, CDR2 SVGAGI. This CDR3 spans 12 amino acids. V shed 2 bases and J shed 9 bases, with 10 bases lying between them. In DNA, the CDR3 is TGTGCCAGCAGTTACCGGCTACCGCGCTACACCTTC. Residues: CASSYRLPRYTF.

The chain recombines TRBV18 with TRBJ2-3; TRBD1 might be the D (5 bases). Germline V lookup: CDR1 KGHSH, CDR2 LQKENI. Trimming cost V 3 bases and J 8 bases, with 9 bases left between them. The CDR3 extends over 12 amino acids. The CDR3 here is CASSPKGFTQYF. The CDR3 nucleotides are TGTGCCAGCTCACCCAAGGGGTTTACGCAGTATTTT.

This clone was seen at least ten times. The chain couples TRBV11-2 to TRBJ1-2, with D unresolved. Germline CDR1 SGHAT, CDR2 FQNNGV. Trimming removed 0 bases from V and 2 bases from J, with 16 bases in between. This CDR3 has 17 amino acids. The DNA of the CDR3 is TGTGCCAGCAGCTTAGACCCCTTACCCTCATCGAACTATGGCTACACCTTC. Translation gives CASSLDPLPSSNYGYTF.

The V gene is TRBV6-6, the J gene TRBJ1-2, with D maybe TRBD1 (5 bases). This CDR3 region has 12 residues. Trimming pared 11 bases from V and 11 bases from J, leaving 21 bases between. The germline V gene has CDR1 MNHNY and CDR2 SVGAGI (reference sequence). The CDR3 sequence is CARDGAPYRYTF. Here the CDR3 DNA reads TGTGCCCGGGACGGGGCTCCTTATCGATACACCTTC.

The V gene is TRBV29-1, the J gene TRBJ2-7, with 8 bases aligning to TRBD1. This CDR3 has 12 amino acids. Trimming removed 6 bases from V and 3 bases from J; junction bases left unmatched: 4. CDR1 is SQVTM and CDR2 is ANQGSEA in the germline V gene. CDR3 sequence: CSVRQGIYEQYF. The CDR3 DNA reads as TGCAGCGTCAGACAGGGGATCTACGAGCAGTACTTC.

This clone was counted a few times. The sample carries other DNA sequences with the same CDR3. This CDR3 reads CASSLTGDQPQHF. CDR3 nucleotide sequence: TGTGCCAGCAGCTTGACAGGGGATCAGCCCCAGCATTTT. The rearrangement links TRBV11-2 to TRBJ1-5; 8 bases fit TRBD1. CDR1 and CDR2 from the germline V gene are SGHAT and FQNNGV. Losses at the gene ends were 3 bases for V and 5 bases for J; bases not matched to a gene: 0. This CDR3 comprises 13 residues. The full variable domain, rest sourced from reference TRBV11-2 and TRBJ1-5, is EAGVAQSPRYKIIEKRQSVAFWCNPISGHATLYWYQQILGQGPKLLIQFQNNGVVDDSQLPKDRFSAERLKGVDSTLKIQPAKLEDSAVYLCASSLTGDQPQHFGDGTRLSIL.

The rearrangement uses TRBV7-2 and TRBJ2-4; maybe TRBD2 (5 bases). Germline loops: CDR1 SGHTA, CDR2 FQGNSA. The length of the CDR3 is 17 residues. Trimming took off 1 base at V and 1 base at J, with 14 bases between the two ends. The CDR3 DNA sequence: TGTGCCAGCAGCTTAGTGAGTGGGAGACCGGCCAAAAACATTCAGTACTTC. Its protein is CASSLVSGRPAKNIQYF.

The rearrangement links TRBV11-2 to TRBJ1-1, with 9 bases aligning to TRBD1. There are 15 residues in the CDR3. Germline CDR1 and CDR2: SGHAT and FQNNGV. The V gene end was trimmed by 5 bases and the J gene end by 6 bases; junction bases not matched to a gene: 10. The CDR3 loop reads CASSRPGTGIAEAFF. DNA for the CDR3: TGTGCCAGCAGCCGCCCCGGGACAGGGATTGCTGAAGCTTTCTTT.